This entry lists 28 T cell receptor beta chains sequenced from one sample in a study of T cell responses to AZD1222 COVID-19 vaccine. Assay used: immunoSEQ multiplex PCR; TCRdb lists only in-frame clones, some missing. The table shows about 92,000 clones, with under 95% occurring only once. This material consisted of peripheral blood, taken on day 0 of AZD1222 vaccination. These receptors were taken from an adult in good health.

The chain joins TRBV5-4 to TRBJ1-1; the match to TRBD1 covers 9 bases. CDR3 length: 14 residues. V shed 5 bases, J shed 3 bases, and the junction held 5 bases outside the gene matches. The V gene's germline CDR1 is SGHNT and CDR2 YYREEE (reference sequence). CDR3 DNA: TGTGCCAGCAGTCTCACAGGGGGCGACACTGAAGCTTTCTTT. This sequence encodes CASSLTGGDTEAFF.

The V call is TRBV5-4, the J call TRBJ2-5, with D perhaps given as TRBD1 or TRBD2 (5 bases each). The CDR3 covers 15 residues. V shed 0 bases and J shed 4 bases, with 13 bases lying between them. The germline V gene encodes CDR1 SGHNT and CDR2 YYREEE (reference sequence). CDR3 nucleotide sequence: TGTGCCAGCAGCTTGGCCGGGGCTCGTGGAGAGACCCAGTACTTC. Amino acids: CASSLAGARGETQYF.

The chain joins TRBV11-3 to TRBJ2-3; 8 nucleotides align to TRBD2. This CDR3 is built from 18 residues. The trim removed 5 bases at V and 3 bases at J, leaving 16 bases unmatched. Germline CDR1 and CDR2: SGHNT and YENEEA. The CDR3 DNA reads TGTGCCAGCAGCCCGCGCGGAGCGGGGGCCCAAGGGACAGATACGCAGTATTTT. It encodes CASSPRGAGAQGTDTQYF.

The rearrangement joins TRBV5-1 to TRBJ2-1; the D gene is possibly TRBD2 (5 bases). V was pared by 1 base and J by 6 bases, with 11 bases between. CDR3 length: 14 residues. Germline V lookup: CDR1 SGHRS, CDR2 YFSETQ. CDR3 nucleotides: TGCGCCAGCAGCTTGATCCCGGGGTTCAATGAGCAGTTCTTC. This gives the protein CASSLIPGFNEQFF.

The genes are TRBV18 and TRBJ2-2; TRBD1 might be the D (6 bases). Germline V CDR1 and CDR2: KGHSH, LQKENI. This CDR3 has 17 residues. The V and J ends lost 3 bases and 4 bases respectively, with 18 bases between them. CDR3 DNA sequence: TGTGCCAGCTCACCCAGAAACAGGGCGCGAGGCACCGGGGAGCTGTTTTTT. Amino acids: CASSPRNRARGTGELFF.

V usage is TRBV7-3 and J usage is TRBJ1-5; D unclear. CDR1 is SGHTA and CDR2 is FQGTGA in the germline V gene. Trimming left V 0 bases short and J 7 bases short, with 7 bases between. The CDR3 runs 13 residues. The CDR3 region has the DNA TGTGCCAGCAGCTTAACGGTGGGGCAGCCCCAGCATTTT. Protein sequence: CASSLTVGQPQHF.

J is TRBJ2-7 and V is TRBV6-5, with no clear D. V was cut by 5 bases and J by 0 bases, with 11 bases left in between. Germline V gene sequence: CDR1 MNHEY, CDR2 SVGAGI. The CDR3 sequence is 14 residues long. The CDR3 region has the DNA TGTGCCAGCAGTAACCGGGCCTTCTCCTACGAGCAGTACTTC. Amino acid sequence: CASSNRAFSYEQYF.

The V and J genes are TRBV5-8 and TRBJ2-2; the match to TRBD2 covers 8 bases. CDR1 and CDR2 (germline): SGHTS, YDEGEE. The CDR3 has 16 residues. V shed 2 bases and J 3 bases; nucleotides not matched to a gene: 6. The CDR3 reads CASSFRGGQDTGELFF. For the CDR3, the DNA is TGTGCCAGCAGCTTTCGCGGGGGGCAGGACACCGGGGAGCTGTTTTTT. Supplemented by reference TRBV5-8 and TRBJ2-2, the full variable domain reads EAGVTQSPTHLIKTRGQQATLRCSPISGHTSVYWYQQALGLGLQFLLWYDEGEERNRGNFPPRFSGRQFPNYSSELNVNALELEDSALYLCASSFRGGQDTGELFFGEGSRLTVL.

This chain links TRBV18 with TRBJ2-3; D perhaps matches TRBD2 (6 bases). Trimming removed 3 bases at V and 7 bases at J, with 17 bases between. CDR1 and CDR2 (germline): KGHSH, LQKENI. This CDR3 comprises 15 residues. The CDR3 protein is CASSPAGTGENTQYF. Here the CDR3 DNA reads TGTGCCAGCTCACCCGCCGGGACGGGGGAGAATACGCAGTATTTT.

The chain is built from TRBV10-2 and TRBJ2-5, with D perhaps matching TRBD2 (6 bases). Trimming shortened V by 2 bases and J by 1 base, and 8 bases separated the two germline ends. The CDR3 loop spans 14 amino acids. Germline V gene data show CDR1 as WSHSY and CDR2 as SAAADI. The CDR3 bases are TGCGCCAGCAGTGAGGTGCGGGGCCAAGAGACCCAGTACTTC. Translated: CASSEVRGQETQYF.

This rearrangement joins TRBV9 to TRBJ2-2; TRBD1 might be the D (5 bases). Germline values: CDR1 SGDLS, CDR2 YYNGEE. The V end lost 0 bases, the J end lost 3 bases, and 6 bases lay between the germline ends. This CDR3 is 14 amino acids long. CDR3 in amino acids: CASSVGQYTGELFF. CDR3 nucleotide sequence: TGTGCCAGCAGCGTAGGACAGTACACCGGGGAGCTGTTTTTT.

The chain links TRBV19 to TRBJ1-1, with no clear D. The CDR3 sequence is 12 residues long. CDR1 and CDR2 from the germline V gene are LNHDA and SQIVND (reference sequence). V was shortened by 6 bases and J by 4 bases, with 9 bases between the two germline ends. CDR3 coding DNA: TGTGCCAGTAGAACGGTATTCACTGAAGCTTTCTTT. Amino acid sequence: CASRTVFTEAFF.

The gene calls are TRBV29-1 and TRBJ2-6; a possible D gene is TRBD1 (6 bases). The CDR3 extends over 17 amino acids. The V gene's germline CDR1 is SQVTM and CDR2 ANQGSEA. V lost 6 bases and J 0 bases, leaving 18 bases between the germline ends. In nucleotides, the CDR3 is TGCAGCGTCGACAGGAAACCGCCTCTCTCTGGGGCCAACGTCCTGACTTTC. Translation gives CSVDRKPPLSGANVLTF.

The chain links TRBV6-5 to TRBJ2-1; TRBD1 matches 8 bases. Germline V CDR1 and CDR2: MNHEY, SVGAGI. CDR3 size: 15 residues. Trimming took 6 bases from V and 10 from J; bases not matched to a gene: 14. CDR3 DNA sequence: TGTGCCAGCAGCAGACTGGGACAGGAAAGGAGGGAGCAGTTCTTC. Translation gives CASSRLGQERREQFF.

The gene calls are TRBV18 and TRBJ2-1; D possibly corresponds to TRBD1 (5 bases). CDR1 KGHSH and CDR2 LQKENI come from the germline V gene. V gave up 6 bases and J gave up 8 bases, with 11 bases separating them. CDR3 length equals 12 residues. The CDR3 DNA reads as TGTGCCAGCTCGACTCTAGGGGATGAGCAGTTCTTC. It encodes CASSTLGDEQFF.

This clone came up once. This rearrangement joins TRBV10-3 to TRBJ1-2; 9 bases map to TRBD1. CDR3 size: 13 residues. After removal of 10 bases from V and 1 base from J, the junction contained 4 bases not matched to a gene. Per the germline V gene, CDR1 is ENHRY and CDR2 is SYGVKD. The CDR3 DNA reads as TGTGCCACCCAGGGACAGGGTAACTATGGCTACACCTTC. It translates to CATQGQGNYGYTF.

This clone was seen once. The gene calls are TRBV5-1 and TRBJ1-6; 7 bases line up with TRBD1. The germline gives CDR1 SGHRS, CDR2 YFSETQ. The V and J ends lost 4 bases and 6 bases, in that order; junction bases with no gene match: 10. The CDR3 runs 16 residues. CDR3 amino acids: CASSPGAGQSNSPLHF. The CDR3, as DNA: TGCGCCAGCAGCCCAGGAGCGGGACAGAGTAATTCACCCCTCCACTTT.

This clone was observed a handful of times. J is TRBJ1-2 and V is TRBV29-1; 9 bases match TRBD1. Per germline, CDR1 SQVTM and CDR2 ANQGSEA. The CDR3 spans 12 residues. With V trimmed by 6 bases and J by 8 bases, 7 bases remained unmatched. The CDR3 nucleotides are TGCAGCGTCCCCGACAGGGGGAACGGCTACACCTTC. As protein: CSVPDRGNGYTF.

This CDR3 reads CATSRLKGQSYEQYF. The CDR3 DNA is TGTGCCACCAGCAGGCTTAAAGGACAGTCCTACGAGCAGTACTTC. The chain carries TRBV15 and TRBJ2-7; maybe TRBD1 (6 bases). The CDR3 runs to 15 residues. Looked up from germline, CDR1 is LNHNV and CDR2 is YYDKDF (reference sequence). Trimming removed 3 bases from V and 1 base from J, with 13 bases in between.

The rearrangement joins TRBV10-3 to TRBJ1-2; D possibly corresponds to TRBD1 (6 bases). In germline, CDR1 is ENHRY, CDR2 SYGVKD. V was pared by 5 bases and J by 4 bases, with 17 bases between. This CDR3 region has 15 residues. The CDR3 loop reads CAISSHDGGPYGYTF. DNA for the CDR3: TGTGCCATCAGTTCACATGACGGGGGGCCCTATGGCTACACCTTC.

The chain employs TRBV15 and TRBJ2-3, with a tentative D call TRBD2 (7 bases). This CDR3 region has 15 residues. Looked up from germline, CDR1 is LNHNV and CDR2 is YYDKDF (reference sequence). Trimming took 5 bases from V and 2 from J, leaving 14 bases between them. Here the CDR3 reads CATSPRGGTTDTQYF. In DNA form, the CDR3 reads TGTGCCACCAGCCCGAGGGGGGGGACCACAGATACGCAGTATTTT.

The count of this clone is one. This chain uses TRBV19 with TRBJ2-2; 13 bases are a match to TRBD2. J was trimmed by 4 bases and V by 3 bases; bases with no gene match: 5. Per germline, CDR1 LNHDA and CDR2 SQIVND (reference sequence). CDR3 size: 17 residues. In DNA, the CDR3 is TGTGCCAGTAGTATCCTGACTAGCGGGGGGCCCACCGGGGAGCTGTTTTTT. This sequence encodes CASSILTSGGPTGELFF.

A single count supports this clone. The J gene is TRBJ1-2, the V gene TRBV5-4; 8 bases align to TRBD1. CDR3 length: 16 residues. Germline V CDR1 and CDR2: SGHNT, YYREEE (reference sequence). The V segment lost 0 bases and the J segment 6 bases; nucleotides outside the gene matches: 10. The CDR3 DNA is TGTGCCAGCAGCTTGGGCGGTCGGCAGGGGGCTGATGGCTACACCTTC. The encoded protein is CASSLGGRQGADGYTF.

This clone was seen a handful of times. The V call is TRBV18, the J call TRBJ2-7; 7 nucleotides agree with TRBD1. The CDR3 runs 14 residues. The V and J ends lost 6 bases and 4 bases, in that order; junction bases with no gene match: 9. Germline CDR1 reads KGHSH; CDR2 reads LQKENI. The CDR3 loop is CASSPRQGVYEQYF. CDR3 sequence (DNA): TGTGCCAGCTCTCCTCGACAGGGCGTATACGAGCAGTACTTC.

This chain links TRBV2 with TRBJ1-2, with 8 bases identical to TRBD1. The CDR3 runs 16 residues. Germline trimming cut 0 bases from V and 3 bases from J; bases unmatched to any gene: 6. The germline CDR1 and CDR2 sequences are SNHLY and FYNNEI. CDR3 region: CASSEAPGQAYYGYTF. The CDR3 DNA sequence: TGTGCCAGCAGTGAAGCTCCGGGACAGGCGTACTATGGCTACACCTTC. The full variable domain, with the rest looked up from reference TRBV2 and TRBJ1-2, is EPEVTQTPSHQVTQMGQEVILRCVPISNHLYFYWYRQILGQKVEFLVSFYNNEISEKSEIFDDQFSVERPDGSNFTLKIRSTKLEDSAMYFCASSEAPGQAYYGYTFGSGTRLTVV.

The rearrangement uses TRBV7-8 and TRBJ2-3, with TRBD2 matching 8 bases. The germline V gene has CDR1 SGHVS and CDR2 FQNEAQ. Unmatched junction bases numbered 18, after V lost 5 bases and J lost 8 bases. There are 17 residues in the CDR3. The CDR3 DNA reads TGTGCCAGCAGCATCCGTCTGGCGGGGGGAAGCCGTATTACGCAGTATTTT. Protein product: CASSIRLAGGSRITQYF.

The gene calls are TRBV7-3 and TRBJ2-5; the D is unclear. The V end was cut by 2 bases, the J end by 0 bases, with 1 base between. Germline values: CDR1 SGHTA, CDR2 FQGTGA. This CDR3 region has 12 residues. The CDR3, as DNA: TGTGCCAGCAGCTTATACCAAGAGACCCAGTACTTC. Protein product: CASSLYQETQYF.

In its sample, this clone was seen once. V usage is TRBV19 and J usage is TRBJ1-2; no clear D. The CDR3 loop spans 15 amino acids. The germline gives CDR1 LNHDA, CDR2 SQIVND (reference sequence). V shed 5 bases and J shed 3 bases, with 16 bases lying between them. This CDR3 is CASSLKVRTDYGYTF. DNA of the CDR3: TGTGCCAGTAGTCTAAAGGTCAGAACAGACTATGGCTACACCTTC. The full variable domain, its missing parts supplied by reference TRBV19 and TRBJ1-2, is DGGITQSPKYLFRKEGQNVTLSCEQNLNHDAMYWYRQDPGQGLRLIYYSQIVNDFQKGDIAEGYSVSREKKESFPLTVTSAQKNPTAFYLCASSLKVRTDYGYTFGSGTRLTVV.